Each of the 28 T cell receptor beta chains below was sequenced from the same sample in a study of technical replicates of blood from several donors. Method: immunoSEQ multiplex PCR; TCRdb's copy keeps in-frame clones and lacks some. The sample records more than 90,000 clones, approximately 95% being singletons. Source material: T cells isolated from PBMCs. The receptors derive from a human donor in good health.

The chain joins TRBV29-1 to TRBJ2-7, with D perhaps TRBD1 (5 bases). The CDR3 runs to 13 residues. Germline V lookup: CDR1 SQVTM, CDR2 ANQGSEA. Deletions cut 4 bases from V and 3 bases from J, with 13 bases between. CDR3 loop: CSVADSSYYEQYF. The CDR3 nucleotides are TGCAGCGTTGCCGACAGCTCCTACTACGAGCAGTACTTC.

CDR3 in DNA: TGTGCCTACGAGGGGGCCTACGAGCAGTACTTC. Its protein product is CAYEGAYEQYF. This chain links TRBV7-9 with TRBJ2-7, with a possible D match to TRBD1 (6 bases). The length of the CDR3 is 11 residues. From germline, CDR1 is SEHNR and CDR2 FQNEAQ (reference sequence). Deletions cut 11 bases from V and 2 bases from J, with 10 bases between.

The V and J genes are TRBV28 and TRBJ2-3; TRBD2 matches 10 bases. CDR3 size: 15 residues. V gave up 5 bases and J gave up 4 bases; unmatched junction bases: 6. Looked up from germline, CDR1 is MDHEN and CDR2 is SYDVKM. For the CDR3, the DNA is TGTGCCAGCAGTGCTAGCGGGAGTAGGTCAGATACGCAGTATTTT. This translates into CASSASGSRSDTQYF.

The chain is built from TRBV5-4 and TRBJ2-1; perhaps TRBD1 as D (6 bases). Trimming pared 3 bases from V and 4 bases from J, leaving 8 bases between. CDR1 and CDR2 (germline): SGHNT, YYREEE (reference sequence). The CDR3 contains 13 residues. This CDR3 reads CASSWTAYNEQFF. The CDR3 DNA reads as TGTGCCAGCAGCTGGACAGCTTACAATGAGCAGTTCTTC.

The chain couples TRBV7-8 to TRBJ2-7, with 11 positions matching TRBD2. V lost 3 bases, J lost 2 bases, and 3 bases stayed unmatched. Germline V gives CDR1 SGHVS, CDR2 FQNEAQ. The CDR3 length is 15 residues. The CDR3 region is CASSFTSGGTYEQYF. CDR3 DNA sequence: TGTGCCAGCAGCTTTACTAGCGGGGGAACCTACGAGCAGTACTTC. Supplemented by reference TRBV7-8 and TRBJ2-7, the full variable domain reads GAGVSQSPRYKVAKRGQDVALRCDPISGHVSLFWYQQALGQGPEFLTYFQNEAQLDKSGLPSDRFFAERPEGSVSTLKIQRTQQEDSAVYLCASSFTSGGTYEQYFGPGTRLTVT.

The genes are TRBV30 and TRBJ2-1, with 10 bases identical to TRBD2. CDR1 GTSNPN and CDR2 SVGIG come from the germline V gene (reference sequence). V shed 0 bases, J shed 4 bases, and the junction held 0 bases outside the gene matches. The CDR3 runs to 14 residues. CDR3 in DNA: TGTGCCTGGAGTGTGACTAGCGGGTACAATGAGCAGTTCTTC. This encodes CAWSVTSGYNEQFF.

V gene TRBV19 combines with J gene TRBJ1-4; TRBD1 aligns across 8 bases. J was trimmed by 3 bases and V by 3 bases; bases with no gene match: 3. Germline V lookup: CDR1 LNHDA, CDR2 SQIVND (reference sequence). The CDR3 has 15 amino acids. CDR3 DNA sequence: TGTGCCAGTAGTATGGGGACAGGATCTAATGAAAAACTGTTTTTT. Protein product: CASSMGTGSNEKLFF.

A single count supports this clone. J is TRBJ2-1 and V is TRBV5-4, with 11 nucleotides matching TRBD2. The CDR3 runs 15 residues. V trimming: 5 bases; J trimming: 7 bases; junction bases outside the gene matches: 8. Germline loops: CDR1 SGHNT, CDR2 YYREEE (reference sequence). The CDR3: CASRLTSGIKNEQFF. The CDR3 DNA follows: TGTGCCAGCAGGCTGACTAGCGGGATTAAAAATGAGCAGTTCTTC.

The J gene is TRBJ1-3, the V gene TRBV29-1; 9 bases match TRBD1. The CDR3 sequence is 14 residues long. V lost 6 bases to trimming and J lost 3 bases; unmatched junction nucleotides: 6. Germline assignment: CDR1 SQVTM and CDR2 ANQGSEA. The CDR3 loop is CSVGTGGFGNTIYF. The CDR3 bases are TGCAGCGTGGGAACAGGGGGCTTTGGAAACACCATATATTTT.

The CDR3 loop reads CASSDSGLYNEQFF. The CDR3, as DNA: TGTGCCAGCAGTGATAGCGGGCTCTACAATGAGCAGTTCTTC. V and J are TRBV2 and TRBJ2-1, with 7 bases aligning to TRBD2. The germline V gene has CDR1 SNHLY and CDR2 FYNNEI. V trimming: 3 bases; J trimming: 3 bases; junction bases outside the gene matches: 2. CDR3 length: 14 residues.

This chain uses TRBV5-4 with TRBJ2-2, with 10 bases that match TRBD2. Germline V gene lookup returns CDR1 SGHNT and CDR2 YYREEE (reference sequence). V lost 2 bases and J lost 4; bases outside the gene matches: 5. The CDR3 length is 16 residues. CDR3 nucleotide sequence: TGTGCCAGCAGCTTAACTAGCGGGACCGCCACCGGGGAGCTGTTTTTT. Amino acid sequence: CASSLTSGTATGELFF.

The chain joins TRBV19 to TRBJ1-1, with D hard to call. This CDR3 contains 12 residues. Germline lookup yields CDR1 LNHDA and CDR2 SQIVND (reference sequence). V was pared by 6 bases and J by 6 bases, with 11 bases between. The chain's CDR3 is CASSLRPAEAFF. CDR3 coding DNA: TGTGCCAGTAGCCTTCGTCCCGCTGAAGCTTTCTTT.

The gene calls are TRBV7-3 and TRBJ2-1; 12 nucleotides match TRBD2. Germline lookup yields CDR1 SGHTA and CDR2 FQGTGA. The CDR3 runs 18 residues. The trim removed 5 bases at V and 2 bases at J, leaving 10 bases unmatched. CDR3 coding DNA: TGTGCCAGCAGCCCGAACCTCTCTAGCGGGAGGGCCTACAATGAGCAGTTCTTC. Translating it yields CASSPNLSSGRAYNEQFF.

The chain combines TRBV19 with TRBJ1-1, with no clear D. Between the trimmed V and J ends, which lost 1 base and 8 bases, there was a span of 17 bases. The CDR3 spans 15 residues. CDR1 is LNHDA, CDR2 SQIVND, per germline (reference sequence). As DNA, the CDR3 is TGTGCCAGTAGTATAGGGGCAACACTTTGGCAAGAAGCTTTCTTT. It translates to CASSIGATLWQEAFF.

This chain links TRBV7-9 with TRBJ2-3; D might be TRBD1 (6 bases). Per the germline V gene, CDR1 is SEHNR and CDR2 is FQNEAQ (reference sequence). The V gene lost 3 bases and the J gene lost 2 bases, with 9 bases spanning the gap. The length of the CDR3 is 14 residues. The chain's CDR3 is CASSFDRNTDTQYF. The CDR3 DNA reads TGTGCCAGCAGCTTCGACAGGAACACAGATACGCAGTATTTT. The complete variable domain, with remaining parts taken from reference TRBV7-9 and TRBJ2-3, reads DTGVSQNPRHKITKRGQNVTFRCDPISEHNRLYWYRQTLGQGPEFLTYFQNEAQLEKSRLLSDRFSAERPKGSFSTLEIQRTEQGDSAMYLCASSFDRNTDTQYFGPGTRLTVL.

The chain has TRBV19 and TRBJ1-2; 8 bases fit TRBD1. CDR3 size: 15 residues. The J segment lost 6 bases and the V segment lost 3 bases, leaving 9 bases of the junction unmatched. In germline, CDR1 is LNHDA, CDR2 SQIVND (reference sequence). The CDR3 here is CASSIGFLQGDGYTF. CDR3 in DNA: TGTGCCAGTAGTATTGGATTTCTACAGGGGGATGGCTACACCTTC.

The chain uses TRBV14 and TRBJ2-7, with D possibly matching TRBD2 (6 bases). The germline CDR1 and CDR2 sequences are SGHDN and FVKESK. Trimming shortened V by 5 bases and J by 2 bases, and 13 bases separated the two germline ends. CDR3 size: 14 residues. CDR3 nucleotide sequence: TGTGCCAGCAGCGAGGGACTTCCGCCCTACGAGCAGTACTTC. Residues: CASSEGLPPYEQYF.

The genes are TRBV7-8 and TRBJ2-3; unclear D gene. Between the trimmed V and J ends, which lost 3 bases and 2 bases, there was a span of 12 bases. The CDR3 totals 15 residues. Looked up from germline, CDR1 is SGHVS and CDR2 is FQNEAQ. CDR3 amino acids: CASSFMASSTDTQYF. The CDR3 DNA reads as TGTGCCAGCAGCTTTATGGCCTCCTCCACAGATACGCAGTATTTT.

The chain is built from TRBV4-3 and TRBJ2-5; 8 bases are shared with TRBD2. Trimming removed 0 bases from V and 4 bases from J; junction bases left unmatched: 7. The CDR3 loop spans 16 amino acids. Germline loops: CDR1 LGHNA, CDR2 YSLEER. This chain's CDR3 is CASSQDREGLGETQYF. In nucleotides, the CDR3 is TGCGCCAGCAGCCAAGACCGGGAGGGGTTGGGAGAGACCCAGTACTTC.

This clone was seen a handful of times. The gene calls are TRBV25-1 and TRBJ1-1, with D maybe TRBD1 (5 bases). V gave up 5 bases and J gave up 1 base, with 8 bases separating them. The CDR3 runs to 13 residues. CDR1 and CDR2 from the germline V gene are MGHDK and SYGVNS. CDR3 protein: CASSSTGNTEAFF. CDR3 bases: TGTGCCAGCAGTAGCACAGGGAACACTGAAGCTTTCTTT.

V and J are TRBV13 and TRBJ2-6; D perhaps matches TRBD1 (6 bases). CDR1 and CDR2 from the germline V gene are PRHDT and FYEKMQ (reference sequence). The germline V and J ends were trimmed by 3 bases and 0 bases, with 15 bases remaining between them. The CDR3 consists of 18 residues. The CDR3: CASSFTRTAISGANVLTF. The CDR3 coding sequence is TGTGCCAGCAGCTTTACTCGGACAGCCATCTCTGGGGCCAACGTCCTGACTTTC.

The chain carries TRBV29-1 and TRBJ1-5; D is undetermined. V lost 2 bases, J lost 3 bases, and 5 bases lay in between. The CDR3 extends over 12 amino acids. CDR1 is SQVTM, CDR2 ANQGSEA, per germline. CDR3 nucleotide sequence: TGCAGCGTTGAAAGCGACAATCAGCCCCAGCATTTT. It yields the protein CSVESDNQPQHF.

The chain carries TRBV19 and TRBJ2-1, with 7 nucleotides matching TRBD2. Trimming cost V 5 bases and J 4 bases; bases outside gene matches: 5. The CDR3 has 14 amino acids. Germline CDR1 LNHDA, CDR2 SQIVND (reference sequence). CDR3 sequence (DNA): TGTGCCAGTAGTGCGGGAGTTCTTTACAATGAGCAGTTCTTC. Its translation is CASSAGVLYNEQFF.

The CDR3 region is CASSLGREYEKLFF. The CDR3 DNA sequence: TGTGCCAGCAGCTTAGGGAGGGAGTATGAAAAACTGTTTTTT. The chain combines TRBV28 with TRBJ1-4; D remains unclear. The germline V gene has CDR1 MDHEN and CDR2 SYDVKM. Trimming removed 6 bases from V and 6 bases from J, with 14 bases in between. The CDR3 sequence is 14 residues long.

This chain connects TRBV6-4 to TRBJ2-1; 10 positions agree with TRBD2. The CDR3 contains 16 residues. Germline values: CDR1 MRHNA, CDR2 SNTAGT. Trimming cost V 4 bases and J 7 bases; bases outside gene matches: 10. The CDR3 coding sequence is TGTGCCAGCAGTGGAGGGCTAGCGGGAGCTCAAAATGAGCAGTTCTTC. This sequence encodes CASSGGLAGAQNEQFF.

This clone has just a few counts. The chain links TRBV5-8 to TRBJ1-4; TRBD1 agrees at 7 bases. The germline V gene encodes CDR1 SGHTS and CDR2 YDEGEE. The CDR3 contains 14 residues. Trimming took 3 bases from V and 4 from J; bases not matched to a gene: 3. CDR3 protein: CASSWGTVNEKLFF. The CDR3 nucleotides are TGTGCCAGCAGCTGGGGGACAGTTAATGAAAAACTGTTTTTT.

The genes are TRBV19 and TRBJ2-7; D is unresolved. Germline V gene sequence: CDR1 LNHDA, CDR2 SQIVND (reference sequence). The CDR3 has 13 residues. V dropped 3 bases and J dropped 3 bases, with 9 bases sitting between them. CDR3 coding DNA: TGTGCCAGTAGTATCTACCTCTTCTACGAGCAGTACTTC. It codes for CASSIYLFYEQYF.

The rearrangement links TRBV5-1 to TRBJ2-7; possibly TRBD1 for D (6 bases). Germline V gene sequence: CDR1 SGHRS, CDR2 YFSETQ. The V end lost 4 bases, the J end lost 2 bases, and 13 bases lay between the germline ends. The length of the CDR3 is 14 residues. The CDR3 DNA follows: TGCGCCAGCAGCCCCTCCAGGGGAACCTACGAGCAGTACTTC. Protein: CASSPSRGTYEQYF.